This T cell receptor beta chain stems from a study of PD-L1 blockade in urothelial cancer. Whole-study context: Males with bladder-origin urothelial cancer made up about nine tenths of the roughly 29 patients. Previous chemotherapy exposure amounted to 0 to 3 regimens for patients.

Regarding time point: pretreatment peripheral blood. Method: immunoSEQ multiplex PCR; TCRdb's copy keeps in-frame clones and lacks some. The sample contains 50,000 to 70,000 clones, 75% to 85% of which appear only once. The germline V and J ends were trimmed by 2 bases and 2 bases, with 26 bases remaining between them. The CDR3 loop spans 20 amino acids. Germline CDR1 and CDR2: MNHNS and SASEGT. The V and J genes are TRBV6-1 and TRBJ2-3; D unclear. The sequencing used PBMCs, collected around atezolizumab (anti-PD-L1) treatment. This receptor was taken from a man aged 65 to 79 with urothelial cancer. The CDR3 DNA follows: TGTGCCAGCAGTGAACTCGTCTACGTGCAGGTTCTCGACCCCACAGATACGCAGTATTTT. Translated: CASSELVYVQVLDPTDTQYF.